These 23 T cell receptor beta chains came from one sample sequenced in a study of OX40 agonist ivuxolimab in advanced cancers. Assay: immunoSEQ multiplex PCR; the TCRdb copy retains only in-frame clones and omits some. The profile shows approximately 48,000 clones, over 65% of them singletons. The sequencing here drew on CD4+ or CD8+ T cells sorted from blood, taken in a trial of the OX40 agonist ivuxolimab. The origin of the receptors is an adult with an advanced solid tumor such as melanoma, head and neck, liver or kidney cancer.

The chain links TRBV11-3 to TRBJ2-7, with 11 bases aligning to TRBD2. The CDR3 length is 16 residues. With V trimmed by 6 bases and J by 6 bases, 13 bases remained unmatched. CDR1 SGHNT and CDR2 YENEEA come from the germline V gene. Here the CDR3 DNA reads TGTGCCAGCAGGGATAGGCTAGCGGGAGGAGGGTCCGAGCAGTACTTC. Protein sequence: CASRDRLAGGGSEQYF.

This chain uses TRBV29-1 with TRBJ2-4; D is possibly TRBD2 (6 bases). Trimming stripped 7 bases from V and 0 bases from J, with 10 bases between. The CDR3 consists of 13 residues. The germline CDR1 and CDR2 sequences are SQVTM and ANQGSEA. The CDR3 loop reads CSGLALAKNIQYF. CDR3 DNA: TGCAGCGGCCTAGCGCTAGCCAAAAACATTCAGTACTTC.

The chain combines TRBV28 with TRBJ2-6; D uncertain. Trimming removed 2 bases from V and 1 base from J, with 9 bases in between. The CDR3 sequence is 16 residues long. Germline V gene lookup returns CDR1 MDHEN and CDR2 SYDVKM. CDR3 sequence reads: CASSLGLGSGANVLTF. DNA of the CDR3: TGTGCCAGCAGTTTAGGGTTGGGGTCTGGGGCCAACGTCCTGACTTTC.

The V gene is TRBV11-2, the J gene TRBJ2-7; TRBD1 matches at 10 bases. The V and J ends lost 5 bases and 4 bases, in that order; junction bases with no gene match: 17. The CDR3 consists of 18 residues. Germline assignment: CDR1 SGHAT and CDR2 FQNNGV. CDR3 sequence reads: CASSRINRDRGSGYEQYF. In DNA form, the CDR3 reads TGTGCCAGCAGCCGAATAAACCGGGACAGGGGCTCTGGGTACGAGCAGTACTTC.

The V and J genes are TRBV4-1 and TRBJ2-7, with 12 positions matching TRBD2. V dropped 3 bases and J dropped 3; count of bases not matched to a gene: 12. The length of the CDR3 is 18 residues. The germline V gene encodes CDR1 MGHRA and CDR2 YSYEKL. The CDR3 nucleotides are TGCGCCAGCAGCCAGGGGGGACTAGCGGGCCCGGGGCGCTACGAGCAGTACTTC. Translated, it gives CASSQGGLAGPGRYEQYF.

The V gene is TRBV18, the J gene TRBJ2-5; 8 nucleotides agree with TRBD1. CDR3 length: 18 residues. Per germline, CDR1 KGHSH and CDR2 LQKENI. V trimming: 3 bases; J trimming: 4 bases; junction bases outside the gene matches: 16. CDR3 sequence (DNA): TGTGCCAGCTCACCCACCCCGCCAGGGGGCGGGATTGGAGAGACCCAGTACTTC. It is translated as CASSPTPPGGGIGETQYF. The full variable domain, in which reference TRBV18 and TRBJ2-5 provide the parts outside the CDR3, is NAGVMQNPRHLVRRRGQEARLRCSPMKGHSHVYWYRQLPEEGLKFMVYLQKENIIDESGMPKERFSAEFPKEGPSILRIQQVVRGDSAAYFCASSPTPPGGGIGETQYFGPGTRLLVL.

With regard to this clone: Additional DNA sequences in this sample encode the identical CDR3. V usage is TRBV2 and J usage is TRBJ2-1; 7 bases are a match to TRBD1. CDR1 is SNHLY and CDR2 is FYNNEI in the germline V gene. J gave up 0 bases and V 1 base, and 0 bases lay outside the gene matches. The CDR3 has 15 residues. The CDR3 nucleotides are TGTGCCAGCAGTGAAGACAGGGGCTCCTACAATGAGCAGTTCTTC. As protein: CASSEDRGSYNEQFF.

The rearrangement links TRBV7-2 to TRBJ1-1; tentatively, D is TRBD1 (6 bases). CDR1 SGHTA and CDR2 FQGNSA come from the germline V gene. Trimming stripped 4 bases from V and 1 base from J, with 7 bases between. This CDR3 spans 13 amino acids. CDR3: CASSWTANTEAFF. The CDR3 DNA reads as TGTGCCAGCAGCTGGACAGCGAACACTGAAGCTTTCTTT.

The rearrangement links TRBV10-3 to TRBJ1-5, with D perhaps TRBD1 (6 bases). Germline CDR1 ENHRY, CDR2 SYGVKD. V dropped 0 bases and J dropped 0 bases, with 15 bases sitting between them. The CDR3 is 18 amino acids. The CDR3 DNA reads as TGTGCCATCAGTGAGTCTACCACTCGGACAGATAGCAATCAGCCCCAGCATTTT. It translates to CAISESTTRTDSNQPQHF.

V is TRBV14 and J is TRBJ1-1; D remains ambiguous. Germline values: CDR1 SGHDN, CDR2 FVKESK. Trimming took off 1 base at V and 2 bases at J, with 8 bases between the two ends. This CDR3 has 14 residues. CDR3 bases: TGTGCCAGCAGCCAAGGATTGATAAACACTGAAGCTTTCTTT. Its protein is CASSQGLINTEAFF.

The rearrangement links TRBV6-5 to TRBJ1-3, with D hard to call. CDR3 length: 14 residues. Germline V gene lookup returns CDR1 MNHEY and CDR2 SVGAGI. V lost 5 bases to trimming and J lost 1 base, with 9 bases between them. CDR3 in amino acids: CASSEGGSGNTIYF. The CDR3 DNA sequence: TGTGCCAGCAGTGAAGGAGGGTCTGGAAACACCATATATTTT.

The gene calls are TRBV6-6 and TRBJ2-7; possibly TRBD1 for D (5 bases). Trimming cost V 7 bases and J 2 bases, with 15 bases left between them. This CDR3 spans 14 amino acids. The germline V gene has CDR1 MNHNY and CDR2 SVGAGI (reference sequence). CDR3 sequence: CASKLVDSPYEQYF. The CDR3 DNA is TGTGCCAGCAAATTAGTAGACAGTCCCTACGAGCAGTACTTC.

This clone appeared a single time. J is TRBJ2-3 and V is TRBV5-1; 7 bases match TRBD2. Germline V gene data show CDR1 as SGHRS and CDR2 as YFSETQ. The CDR3 has 13 residues. The trim removed 0 bases at V and 8 bases at J, leaving 3 bases unmatched. The CDR3, as DNA: TGCGCCAGCAGCTTGGCCGAGCGGGGTACGCAGTATTTT. Residues: CASSLAERGTQYF.

This clone has just a few counts. The CDR3 loop reads CASSTDRARGNYGYTF. Written as DNA, the CDR3 is TGCGCCAGCAGCACCGACAGGGCCCGAGGGAACTATGGCTACACCTTC. The chain recombines TRBV5-1 with TRBJ1-2, with TRBD1 identical over 7 bases. Trimming at V came to 4 bases and at J to 2 bases, leaving 11 bases not matched to a gene. In germline, CDR1 is SGHRS, CDR2 YFSETQ. The CDR3 spans 16 residues.

The V and J genes are TRBV19 and TRBJ2-7; TRBD2 might be the D (6 bases). The CDR3 consists of 14 residues. Trimming pared 3 bases from V and 3 bases from J, leaving 12 bases between. Germline values: CDR1 LNHDA, CDR2 SQIVND (reference sequence). CDR3 loop: CASSMEGWLYEQYF. The CDR3 DNA follows: TGTGCCAGTAGTATGGAGGGATGGCTCTACGAGCAGTACTTC.

The J gene is TRBJ1-2, the V gene TRBV15, with 7 bases fitting TRBD1. V shed 0 bases and J 6 bases; nucleotides not matched to a gene: 4. The germline V gene has CDR1 LNHNV and CDR2 YYDKDF (reference sequence). The CDR3 runs to 14 residues. This chain's CDR3 is CATSRDRGPDGYTF. For the CDR3, the DNA is TGTGCCACCAGCAGAGATAGGGGGCCAGATGGCTACACCTTC.

This clone was observed once. The J gene is TRBJ2-7, the V gene TRBV10-1; D is unresolved. CDR1 WNHNN and CDR2 SYGVQD come from the germline V gene (reference sequence). This CDR3 contains 12 residues. V was clipped by 2 bases and J by 7 bases, with 9 bases between them. CDR3 in amino acids: CASSEALGEQYF. In DNA form, the CDR3 reads TGCGCCAGCAGTGAGGCCCTAGGGGAGCAGTACTTC.

CDR3 nucleotide sequence: TGTGCCAGCAGTTCACCGACAATTTTCACAGATACGCAGTATTTT. Amino acids: CASSSPTIFTDTQYF. This chain links TRBV27 with TRBJ2-3, with D unresolved. CDR1 MNHEY and CDR2 SMNVEV come from the germline V gene (reference sequence). V lost 4 bases to trimming and J lost 2 bases, with 13 bases between them. CDR3 length: 15 amino acids.

This sequence joins TRBV11-2 and TRBJ2-3; D ambiguous. CDR1 is SGHAT and CDR2 is FQNNGV in the germline V gene. Trimming removed 4 bases at V and 0 bases at J, with 8 bases between. The CDR3 is 14 amino acids. Here the CDR3 DNA reads TGTGCCAGCAGCTCATTGTCTAGCACAGATACGCAGTATTTT. This translates into CASSSLSSTDTQYF.

The chain couples TRBV2 to TRBJ2-1, with 10 bases identical to TRBD2. The V gene end was trimmed by 4 bases and the J gene end by 2 bases; junction bases not matched to a gene: 2. Germline CDR1 SNHLY, CDR2 FYNNEI. The CDR3 has 15 amino acids. CDR3 sequence reads: CASSGTSGPYNEQFF. CDR3 nucleotide sequence: TGTGCCAGCAGTGGGACTAGCGGACCCTACAATGAGCAGTTCTTC.

The chain is built from TRBV6-6 and TRBJ1-2; D possibly corresponds to TRBD1 (5 bases). The germline V gene encodes CDR1 MNHNY and CDR2 SVGAGI (reference sequence). V was shortened by 6 bases and J by 7 bases, with 18 bases between the two germline ends. The CDR3 runs 14 residues. Here the CDR3 reads CASRSGRSRGGYTF. The CDR3 region has the DNA TGTGCCAGCAGATCCGGACGGTCGAGGGGTGGCTACACCTTC.

J is TRBJ2-2 and V is TRBV27; 13 nucleotides line up with TRBD2. V was pared by 6 bases and J by 5 bases, with 9 bases of the junction left unmatched. CDR3 length equals 17 residues. The germline CDR1 and CDR2 sequences are MNHEY and SMNVEV (reference sequence). Written as DNA, the CDR3 is TGTGCCAGCAGACGCGCGGGACTAGCGGGAAGAACCGGGGAGCTGTTTTTT. Amino acid sequence: CASRRAGLAGRTGELFF.

This clone was picked up one time. The chain is built from TRBV19 and TRBJ2-5; 8 bases are a match to TRBD2. There are 15 residues in the CDR3. The V segment lost 6 bases and the J segment 5 bases; nucleotides outside the gene matches: 11. CDR1 is LNHDA, CDR2 SQIVND, per germline (reference sequence). The CDR3 region has the DNA TGTGCCAGTAGACCCGTGGGGACTAGGGGGGAGACCCAGTACTTC. As protein: CASRPVGTRGETQYF.